These 15 T cell receptor beta chains were all obtained from the same sample, sequenced in a study of shared clonotypes between healthy human individuals. The data were produced by immunoSEQ multiplex PCR, yet TCRdb's version contains in-frame clones alone and is incomplete. Here the sample spans about 360,000 clones, more than 60% being singletons. The sample consisted of memory CD4+ T cells sorted from blood. The subset: CD45RA-negative fraction. The origin of the receptors is a man aged 25-45 years in good health.

The table lists this clone with a count of one. The rearrangement uses TRBV18 and TRBJ2-3; D possibly uses TRBD1 or TRBD2 (5 bases each). The CDR3 contains 14 residues. V lost 0 bases, J lost 1 base, and 5 bases lay in between. Germline V gene lookup returns CDR1 KGHSH and CDR2 LQKENI. The CDR3 DNA follows: TGTGCCAGCTCACCACCGGGACGCACAGATACGCAGTATTTT. Its translation: CASSPPGRTDTQYF.

The chain uses TRBV10-3 and TRBJ2-7; 11 bases align to TRBD1. Germline CDR1 and CDR2: ENHRY and SYGVKD. CDR3 length: 15 amino acids. Trimming cost V 2 bases and J 7 bases; bases outside gene matches: 7. In DNA form, the CDR3 reads TGTGCCATCAGTGAGGGAGGACAGGGGGCGCGGGAGCAGTACTTC. Residues: CAISEGGQGAREQYF.

The chain uses TRBV25-1 and TRBJ1-2; D possibly corresponds to TRBD1 (5 bases). There are 13 residues in the CDR3. The germline V gene has CDR1 MGHDK and CDR2 SYGVNS. V was clipped by 1 base and J by 2 bases, with 5 bases between them. CDR3 nucleotides: TGTGCCAGCAGTGAATCAGGGAACTATGGCTACACCTTC. Its translation: CASSESGNYGYTF.

The chain links TRBV6-1 to TRBJ1-5; D might be TRBD1 (6 bases). CDR1 MNHNS and CDR2 SASEGT come from the germline V gene. The CDR3 sequence is 14 residues long. With 4 bases removed from V and 6 bases from J, the gap between germline ends came to 13 bases. DNA of the CDR3: TGTGCCAGCAGTGTACAGGGTTTAGGTCAGCCCCAGCATTTT. Protein product: CASSVQGLGQPQHF.

This clone was seen just once. The rearrangement uses TRBV10-3 and TRBJ2-1; D is perhaps TRBD2 (5 bases). Germline loops: CDR1 ENHRY, CDR2 SYGVKD. V dropped 3 bases and J dropped 2 bases, with 23 bases sitting between them. The CDR3 is made up of 19 amino acids. CDR3: CAISEKVDRTPRTYNEQFF. The CDR3 DNA follows: TGTGCCATCAGTGAAAAGGTGGATAGGACTCCTAGGACCTACAATGAGCAGTTCTTC.

This clone was picked up one time. The chain employs TRBV5-4 and TRBJ2-6; D is undetermined. The germline gives CDR1 SGHNT, CDR2 YYREEE (reference sequence). CDR3 length: 17 amino acids. The ends were cut back, 2 bases at V and 0 bases at J, with 12 bases in the middle. The DNA for the CDR3 is TGTGCCAGCAGCTTCGGCGGCAGGTCCTCTGGGGCCAACGTCCTGACTTTC. Translation: CASSFGGRSSGANVLTF.

V usage is TRBV5-4 and J usage is TRBJ1-2; 10 nucleotides match TRBD1. The CDR3 spans 16 residues. Germline V gene data show CDR1 as SGHNT and CDR2 as YYREEE (reference sequence). V was clipped by 0 bases and J by 4 bases; unmatched bases: 6. CDR3 loop: CASSLGTGGDLYGYTF. The CDR3 DNA follows: TGTGCCAGCAGCTTGGGGACAGGGGGGGACCTCTATGGCTACACCTTC.

As for this clone: The junction and the germline gene differ at one end; a read error may be behind it. The rearrangement joins TRBV11-2 to TRBJ1-2, with D perhaps TRBD1 (5 bases). The CDR3 is made up of 13 amino acids. Germline V gene lookup returns CDR1 SGHAT and CDR2 FQNNGV. The CDR3 nucleotides are TGTGCCAGCAGCCCTCCGGGACGGCACTCCTACCACTTC. Translated: CASSPPGRHSYHF.

The chain employs TRBV7-8 and TRBJ2-5; 10 bases map to TRBD1. V shed 7 bases, J shed 0 bases, and the junction held 14 bases outside the gene matches. The CDR3 has 18 residues. CDR1 is SGHVS and CDR2 is FQNEAQ in the germline V gene. DNA of the CDR3: TGTGCCAGCACCGAGGGGGGACAGGGGAGATGGTACCAAGAGACCCAGTACTTC. This codes for CASTEGGQGRWYQETQYF.

This chain connects TRBV19 to TRBJ2-5; tentatively, D is TRBD2 (6 bases). The CDR3 has 15 amino acids. V was cut by 2 bases and J by 5 bases, with 15 bases left in between. Per germline, CDR1 LNHDA and CDR2 SQIVND (reference sequence). The CDR3: CASSISSGWGETQYF. The CDR3 bases are TGTGCCAGTAGTATAAGTAGCGGTTGGGGGGAGACCCAGTACTTC.

Turning to this clone: This clone may be a read error of a much larger clone one base away. The chain recombines TRBV10-3 with TRBJ1-3; 10 bases are a match to TRBD1. The CDR3 has 15 residues. Germline V gives CDR1 ENHRY, CDR2 SYGVKD. The CDR3 nucleotides read TGTGCCATCAAGGAGACAGGGGGCTCTGGAAGCACCATATATTTT. Protein product: CAIKETGGSGSTIYF.

The chain carries TRBV9 and TRBJ2-2; 7 bases map to TRBD2. CDR1 is SGDLS and CDR2 is YYNGEE in the germline V gene. The junction had 6 bases not matched to a gene; V was cut back by 4 bases and J by 0 bases. This CDR3 spans 16 amino acids. Here the CDR3 reads CASSPQGRANTGELFF. CDR3 sequence (DNA): TGTGCCAGCAGCCCCCAAGGGAGGGCGAACACCGGGGAGCTGTTTTTT.

A word on this clone: Other DNA sequences of this sample code for an identical CDR3. The chain joins TRBV7-6 to TRBJ1-2, with 7 bases lining up with TRBD1. With V trimmed by 5 bases and J by 2 bases, 2 bases remained unmatched. This CDR3 region has 13 residues. Germline CDR1 and CDR2: SGHVS and FNYEAQ. Here the CDR3 DNA reads TGTGCCAGCAGCCCGGACAGGAACTATGGCTACACCTTC. This translates into CASSPDRNYGYTF.

This chain links TRBV9 with TRBJ1-1; 8 bases agree with TRBD1. The germline CDR1 and CDR2 sequences are SGDLS and YYNGEE. The J segment lost 5 bases and the V segment lost 4 bases, leaving 7 bases of the junction unmatched. The CDR3 spans 14 residues. CDR3 nucleotide sequence: TGTGCCAGCAGCCTAACACAGGGGGGAACTGAAGCTTTCTTT. Translating it yields CASSLTQGGTEAFF. The whole variable domain, remainder taken from reference TRBV9 and TRBJ1-1, is DSGVTQTPKHLITATGQRVTLRCSPRSGDLSVYWYQQSLDQGLQFLIQYYNGEERAKGNILERFSAQQFPDLHSELNLSSLELGDSALYFCASSLTQGGTEAFFGQGTRLTVV.

V usage is TRBV6-6 and J usage is TRBJ2-7; D might be TRBD1 (6 bases). V gave up 3 bases and J gave up 5 bases, with 17 bases separating them. The CDR3 runs 15 residues. In germline, CDR1 is MNHNY, CDR2 SVGAGI (reference sequence). CDR3 sequence: CASSYQGRNTDEQYF. The DNA for the CDR3 is TGTGCCAGCAGTTATCAGGGGCGCAACACGGACGAGCAGTACTTC.